The 10 T cell receptor beta chains reported below all come from one sample, sequenced in a study of blood T cell repertoires in COVID-19. Profiled with immunoSEQ multiplex PCR; TCRdb holds only in-frame clones, not every one. The profile covers approximately 300,000 clones, with over 90% appearing a single time and about 4% taken by the ten largest. Sequenced material: PBMCs or T cells enriched from blood (not recorded which). The receptors shown here come from a woman under 40 who had been exposed to COVID-19.

The rearrangement uses TRBV7-9 and TRBJ1-2, with D uncertain. The CDR3 has 11 amino acids. Trimming removed 5 bases at V and 12 bases at J, with 13 bases between. Looked up from germline, CDR1 is SEHNR and CDR2 is FQNEAQ (reference sequence). The CDR3 loop reads CASSRFGFNTF. The CDR3 DNA reads as TGTGCCAGCAGCCGATTTGGCTTCAACACCTTC.

This clone has a count of ten or more. Written as DNA, the CDR3 is TGCGCCAGCAGCCACGGCAGGGGATTTGCAGAGACCCAGTACTTC. Its protein is CASSHGRGFAETQYF. The rearrangement uses TRBV4-3 and TRBJ2-5; possible D gene TRBD1, 6 bases. In germline, CDR1 is LGHNA, CDR2 YSLEER. The CDR3 consists of 15 residues. The V end was cut by 3 bases, the J end by 4 bases, with 15 bases between.

The rearrangement uses TRBV7-6 and TRBJ1-6; 9 nucleotides align to TRBD1. V lost 4 bases to trimming and J lost 10 bases; unmatched junction nucleotides: 8. From germline, CDR1 is SGHVS and CDR2 FNYEAQ. CDR3 size: 15 residues. The CDR3 sequence is CASSSGTGWGSPLHF. In DNA form, the CDR3 reads TGTGCCAGCAGCTCAGGGACAGGGTGGGGCTCACCCCTCCACTTT.

The genes are TRBV11-2 and TRBJ1-6; a possible D gene is TRBD1 (5 bases). This CDR3 is 17 amino acids long. Trimming took off 4 bases at V and 3 bases at J, with 16 bases between the two ends. From germline, CDR1 is SGHAT and CDR2 FQNNGV. DNA for the CDR3: TGTGCCAGCAGCTCCCGGACAAACGCAATCTATAATTCACCCCTCCACTTT. Encoded protein: CASSSRTNAIYNSPLHF.

This chain links TRBV5-4 with TRBJ1-3; possibly TRBD1 for D (5 bases). With 4 bases removed from V and 3 bases from J, the gap between germline ends came to 8 bases. Germline values: CDR1 SGHNT, CDR2 YYREEE (reference sequence). The CDR3 is 13 residues long. CDR3 residues: CASSTGVGNTIYF. CDR3 nucleotides: TGTGCCAGCAGCACGGGGGTTGGAAACACCATATATTTT.

The chain recombines TRBV4-2 with TRBJ1-2, with D unclear. The V end lost 2 bases, the J end lost 0 bases, and 10 bases lay between the germline ends. This CDR3 is 15 amino acids long. In germline, CDR1 is LGHNA, CDR2 YNFKEQ. The CDR3 here is CASSQTPTANYGYTF. As DNA, the CDR3 is TGTGCCAGCAGCCAAACACCCACAGCTAACTATGGCTACACCTTC.

The J gene is TRBJ1-3, the V gene TRBV25-1; tentative D call: TRBD1 (6 bases). V was cut by 3 bases and J by 1 base, with 10 bases left in between. Germline V lookup: CDR1 MGHDK, CDR2 SYGVNS. The CDR3 has 15 amino acids. The CDR3, as DNA: TGTGCCAGCAGTGACTTCAGGGGTTCTGGAAACACCATATATTTT. It translates to CASSDFRGSGNTIYF.

This clone was counted once. The chain has TRBV7-3 and TRBJ2-1; tentative D call: TRBD2 (6 bases). There are 15 residues in the CDR3. The ends were cut back, 5 bases at V and 3 bases at J, with 14 bases in the middle. Looked up from germline, CDR1 is SGHTA and CDR2 is FQGTGA. The CDR3 here is CASSPIRGNYNEQFF. The CDR3 DNA is TGTGCCAGCAGCCCAATCCGGGGGAACTACAATGAGCAGTTCTTC.

V usage is TRBV12-5 and J usage is TRBJ2-3; 9 bases align to TRBD1. Germline trimming cut 8 bases from V and 3 bases from J; bases unmatched to any gene: 15. This CDR3 region has 17 residues. Per the germline V gene, CDR1 is LGHNT and CDR2 is FRNRAP. Here the CDR3 DNA reads TGTGCTAGTACACCGGGACAGGGACTAAGAGGTACAGATACGCAGTATTTT. Protein product: CASTPGQGLRGTDTQYF.

V is TRBV6-1 and J is TRBJ2-5; a possible D gene is TRBD2 (6 bases). Trimming left V 2 bases short and J 5 bases short, with 12 bases between. The CDR3 loop spans 14 amino acids. Looked up from germline, CDR1 is MNHNS and CDR2 is SASEGT. The CDR3 protein is CASSEHVGGETQYF. In DNA form, the CDR3 reads TGTGCCAGCAGTGAACACGTTGGAGGGGAGACCCAGTACTTC.